Detailed here is one T cell receptor beta chain. The sample comes from a study of blood T cell repertoires in COVID-19. Germline CDR1 is SGHVS and CDR2 is FQNEAQ. CDR3 size: 17 residues. Trimming pared 4 bases from V and 1 base from J, leaving 18 bases between. Some clones are missing from TCRdb's copy, which holds only in-frame ones; the method was immunoSEQ multiplex PCR. Of 99,000 or so clones in the sample, approximately 91% were seen once. The chain couples TRBV7-8 to TRBJ2-3, with a possible D match to TRBD2 (6 bases). Source material: peripheral blood. The clonotype originates from a human donor in a cohort sampled during active COVID-19. CDR3 sequence reads: CASSWRGGGSRTDTQYF. In DNA, the CDR3 is TGTGCCAGCAGCTGGAGGGGTGGTGGTTCTCGCACAGATACGCAGTATTTT.